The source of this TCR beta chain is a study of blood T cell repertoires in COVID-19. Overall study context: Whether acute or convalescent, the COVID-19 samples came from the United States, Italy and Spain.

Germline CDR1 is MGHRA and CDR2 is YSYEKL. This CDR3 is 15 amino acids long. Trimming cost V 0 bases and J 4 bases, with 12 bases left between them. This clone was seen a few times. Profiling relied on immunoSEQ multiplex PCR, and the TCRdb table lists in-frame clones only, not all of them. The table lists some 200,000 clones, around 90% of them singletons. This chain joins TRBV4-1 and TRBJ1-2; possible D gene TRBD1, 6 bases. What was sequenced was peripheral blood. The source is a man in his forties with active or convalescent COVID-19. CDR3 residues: CASSQEQGLAYGYTF. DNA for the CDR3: TGCGCCAGCAGCCAAGAACAGGGCCTTGCCTATGGCTACACCTTC.